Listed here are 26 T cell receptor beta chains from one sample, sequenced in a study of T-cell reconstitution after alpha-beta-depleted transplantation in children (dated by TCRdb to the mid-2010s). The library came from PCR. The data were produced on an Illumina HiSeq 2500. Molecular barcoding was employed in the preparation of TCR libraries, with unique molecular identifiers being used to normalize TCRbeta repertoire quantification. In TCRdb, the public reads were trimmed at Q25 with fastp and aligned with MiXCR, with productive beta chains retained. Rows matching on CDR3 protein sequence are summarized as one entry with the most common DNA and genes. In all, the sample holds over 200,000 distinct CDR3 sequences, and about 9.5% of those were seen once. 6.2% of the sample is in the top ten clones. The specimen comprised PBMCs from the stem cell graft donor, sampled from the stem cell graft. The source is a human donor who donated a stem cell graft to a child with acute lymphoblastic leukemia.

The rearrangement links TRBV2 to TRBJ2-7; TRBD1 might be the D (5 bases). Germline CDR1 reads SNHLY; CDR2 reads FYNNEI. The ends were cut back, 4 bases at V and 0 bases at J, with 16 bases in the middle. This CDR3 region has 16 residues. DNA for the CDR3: TGTGCCAGCAGTGGACAGATCAAAGGAAGCTCCTACGAGCAGTACTTC. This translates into CASSGQIKGSSYEQYF.

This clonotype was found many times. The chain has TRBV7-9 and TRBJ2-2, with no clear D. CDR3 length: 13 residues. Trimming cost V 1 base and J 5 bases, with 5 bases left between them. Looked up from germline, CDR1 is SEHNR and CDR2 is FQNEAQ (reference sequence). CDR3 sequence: CASSLGRTGELFF. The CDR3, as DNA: TGTGCCAGCAGCTTAGGCAGGACCGGGGAGCTGTTTTTT.

The CDR3 reads CASSPLGGNTEAFF. The CDR3 DNA reads TGTGCCAGCAGCCCCCTGGGGGGAAACACTGAAGCTTTCTTT. This rearrangement joins TRBV7-2 to TRBJ1-1; maybe TRBD1 (5 bases). Trimming left V 5 bases short and J 2 bases short, with 12 bases between. CDR1 is SGHTA, CDR2 FQGNSA, per germline. The CDR3 has 14 residues.

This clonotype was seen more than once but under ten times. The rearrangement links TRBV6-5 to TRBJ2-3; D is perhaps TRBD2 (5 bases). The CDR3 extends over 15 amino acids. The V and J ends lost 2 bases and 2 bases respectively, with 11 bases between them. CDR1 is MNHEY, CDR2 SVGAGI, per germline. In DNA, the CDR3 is TGTGCCAGCAGTTACGGCGGAGGAAACACAGATACGCAGTATTTT. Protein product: CASSYGGGNTDTQYF.

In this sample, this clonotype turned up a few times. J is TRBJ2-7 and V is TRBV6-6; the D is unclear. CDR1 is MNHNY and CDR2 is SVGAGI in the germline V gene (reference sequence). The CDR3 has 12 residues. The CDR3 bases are TGTGCCAGCAGTTACTCGAATCGGCCCCTCGCAGTT. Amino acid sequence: CASSYSNRPLAV.

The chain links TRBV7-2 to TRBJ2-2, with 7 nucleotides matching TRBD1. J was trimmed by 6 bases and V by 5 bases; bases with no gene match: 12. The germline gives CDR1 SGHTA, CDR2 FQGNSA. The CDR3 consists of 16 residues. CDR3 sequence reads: CASSPGRGPWAGELFF. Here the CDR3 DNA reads TGTGCCAGCAGCCCGGGTAGGGGGCCCTGGGCCGGGGAGCTGTTTTTT.

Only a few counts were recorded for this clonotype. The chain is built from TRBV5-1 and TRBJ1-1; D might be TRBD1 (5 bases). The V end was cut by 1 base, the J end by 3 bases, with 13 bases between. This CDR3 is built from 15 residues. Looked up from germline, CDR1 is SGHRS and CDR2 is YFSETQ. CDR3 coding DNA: TGCGCCAGCAGCTTGAGGGGCCCCGGGGACACTGAAGCTTTCTTT. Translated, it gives CASSLRGPGDTEAFF.

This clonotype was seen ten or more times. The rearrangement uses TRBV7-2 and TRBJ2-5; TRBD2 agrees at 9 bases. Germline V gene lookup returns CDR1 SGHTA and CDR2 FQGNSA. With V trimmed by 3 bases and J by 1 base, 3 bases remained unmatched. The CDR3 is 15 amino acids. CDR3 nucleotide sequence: TGTGCCAGCAGCTTGTCTAGCGGGATCCAAGAGACCCAGTACTTC. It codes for CASSLSSGIQETQYF.

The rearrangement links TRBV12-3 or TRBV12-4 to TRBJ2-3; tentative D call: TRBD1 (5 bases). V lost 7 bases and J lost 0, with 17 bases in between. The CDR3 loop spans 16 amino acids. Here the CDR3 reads CASTVWGVASTDTQYF. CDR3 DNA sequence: TGTGCCAGCACCGTTTGGGGCGTCGCTAGCACAGATACGCAGTATTTT.

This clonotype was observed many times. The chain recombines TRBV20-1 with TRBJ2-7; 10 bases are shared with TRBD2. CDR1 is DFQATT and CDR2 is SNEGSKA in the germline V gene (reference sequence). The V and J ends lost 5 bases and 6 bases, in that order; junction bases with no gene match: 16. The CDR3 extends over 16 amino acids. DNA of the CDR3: TGCAGTGCTGGCTGGGGATCTAGCGGGGGATATCTCGAGCAGTACTTC. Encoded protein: CSAGWGSSGGYLEQYF.

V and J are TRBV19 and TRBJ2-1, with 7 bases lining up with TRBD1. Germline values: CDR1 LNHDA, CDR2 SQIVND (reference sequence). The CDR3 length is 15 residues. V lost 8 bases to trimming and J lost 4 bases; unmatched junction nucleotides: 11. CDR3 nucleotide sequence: TGTGCCAGTCACGGGTCGGGACAGATATACAATGAGCAGTTCTTC. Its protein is CASHGSGQIYNEQFF.

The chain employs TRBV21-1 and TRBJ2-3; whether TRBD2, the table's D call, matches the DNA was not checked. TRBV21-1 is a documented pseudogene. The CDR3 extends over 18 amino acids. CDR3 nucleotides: TGTGCCAGCAGCACCTTACTAGCGGCCGCTGGTGGCACAGATACGCAGTATTTT. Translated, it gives CASSTLLAAAGGTDTQYF.

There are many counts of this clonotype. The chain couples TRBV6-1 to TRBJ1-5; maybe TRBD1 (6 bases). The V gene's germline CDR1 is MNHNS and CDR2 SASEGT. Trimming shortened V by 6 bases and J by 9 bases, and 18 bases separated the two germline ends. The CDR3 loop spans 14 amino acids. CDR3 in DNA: TGTGCCAGCAGAAAGACAGGATCGGTGTCGCCCCAGCATTTT. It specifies CASRKTGSVSPQHF.

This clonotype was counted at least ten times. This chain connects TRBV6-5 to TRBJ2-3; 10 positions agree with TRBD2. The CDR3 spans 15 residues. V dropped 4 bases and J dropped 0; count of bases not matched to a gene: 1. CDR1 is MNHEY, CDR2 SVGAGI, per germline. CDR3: CASSLLAGSTDTQYF. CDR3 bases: TGTGCCAGCAGTTTACTAGCGGGGAGCACAGATACGCAGTATTTT.

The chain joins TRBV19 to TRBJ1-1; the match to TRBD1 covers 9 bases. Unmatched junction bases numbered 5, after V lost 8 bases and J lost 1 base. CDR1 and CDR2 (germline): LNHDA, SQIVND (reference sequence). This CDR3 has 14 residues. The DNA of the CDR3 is TGTGCCAGTGCCACAGGGGGCGCGAACACTGAAGCTTTCTTT. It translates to CASATGGANTEAFF.

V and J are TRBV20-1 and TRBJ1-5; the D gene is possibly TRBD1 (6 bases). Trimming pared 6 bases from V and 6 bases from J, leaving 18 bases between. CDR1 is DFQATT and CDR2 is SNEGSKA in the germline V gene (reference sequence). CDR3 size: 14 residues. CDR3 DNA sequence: TGCAGTGCCGCCGGACAGAGAGGAGGTCAGCCCCAGCATTTT. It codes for CSAAGQRGGQPQHF.

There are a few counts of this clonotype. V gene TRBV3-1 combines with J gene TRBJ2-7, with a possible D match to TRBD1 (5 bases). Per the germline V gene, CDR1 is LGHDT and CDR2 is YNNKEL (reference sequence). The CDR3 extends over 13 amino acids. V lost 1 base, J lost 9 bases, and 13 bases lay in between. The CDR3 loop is CASSQGRELGQYF. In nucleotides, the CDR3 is TGTGCCAGCAGCCAAGGCAGGGAACTGGGGCAGTACTTC.

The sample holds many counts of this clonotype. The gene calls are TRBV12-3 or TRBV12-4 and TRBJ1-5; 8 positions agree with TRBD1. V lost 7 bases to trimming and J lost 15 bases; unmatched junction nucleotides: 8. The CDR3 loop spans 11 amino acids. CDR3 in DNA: TGTGCCAGCACAGGACAGGACAGGGTGCATTTT. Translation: CASTGQDRVHF.

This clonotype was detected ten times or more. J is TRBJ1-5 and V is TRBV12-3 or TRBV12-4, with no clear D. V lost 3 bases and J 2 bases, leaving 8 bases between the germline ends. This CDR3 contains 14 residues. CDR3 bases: TGTGCCAGCAGTTTCCGGGAGGGCAATCAGCCCCAGCATTTT. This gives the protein CASSFREGNQPQHF.

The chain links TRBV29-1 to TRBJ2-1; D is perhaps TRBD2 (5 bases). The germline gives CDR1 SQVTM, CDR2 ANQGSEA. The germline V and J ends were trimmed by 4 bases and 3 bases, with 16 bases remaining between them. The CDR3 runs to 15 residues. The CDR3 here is CSVVVDYSFYNEQFF. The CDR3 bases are TGCAGCGTTGTGGTAGACTACTCCTTCTACAATGAGCAGTTCTTC.

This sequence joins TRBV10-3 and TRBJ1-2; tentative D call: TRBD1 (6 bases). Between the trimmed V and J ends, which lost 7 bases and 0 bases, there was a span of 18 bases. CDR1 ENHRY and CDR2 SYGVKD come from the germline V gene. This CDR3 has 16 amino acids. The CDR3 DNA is TGTGCCATCACCAGGACAGCTAATCAGGCTAACTATGGCTACACCTTC. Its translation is CAITRTANQANYGYTF.

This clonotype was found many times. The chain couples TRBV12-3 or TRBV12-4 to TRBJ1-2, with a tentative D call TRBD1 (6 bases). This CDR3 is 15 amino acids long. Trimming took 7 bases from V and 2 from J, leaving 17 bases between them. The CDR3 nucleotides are TGTGCCAGCACTCGCTATGGACAGCGAAACTATGGCTACACCTTC. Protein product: CASTRYGQRNYGYTF.

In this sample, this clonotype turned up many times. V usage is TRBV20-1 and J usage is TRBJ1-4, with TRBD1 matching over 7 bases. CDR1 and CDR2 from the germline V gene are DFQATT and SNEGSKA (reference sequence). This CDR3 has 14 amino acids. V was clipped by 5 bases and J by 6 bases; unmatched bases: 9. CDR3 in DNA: TGCAGTGCTCGAAACAAGGGGACAGATGAAAAACTGTTTTTT. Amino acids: CSARNKGTDEKLFF.

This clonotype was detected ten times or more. CDR3 bases: TGTGCCAGCAGCTTAGTACGACCGTACAATGAGCAGTTCTTC. Its protein is CASSLVRPYNEQFF. The chain uses TRBV7-9 and TRBJ2-1; no firm D call. The germline gives CDR1 SEHNR, CDR2 FQNEAQ (reference sequence). Trimming stripped 1 base from V and 4 bases from J, with 8 bases between. The CDR3 is made up of 14 amino acids.

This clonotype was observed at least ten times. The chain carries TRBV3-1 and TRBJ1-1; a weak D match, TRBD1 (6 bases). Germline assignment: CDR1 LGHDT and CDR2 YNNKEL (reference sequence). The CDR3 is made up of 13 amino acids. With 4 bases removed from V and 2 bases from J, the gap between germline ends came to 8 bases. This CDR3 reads CASSRQVNTEAFF. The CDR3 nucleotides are TGTGCCAGCAGCCGACAGGTAAACACTGAAGCTTTCTTT.

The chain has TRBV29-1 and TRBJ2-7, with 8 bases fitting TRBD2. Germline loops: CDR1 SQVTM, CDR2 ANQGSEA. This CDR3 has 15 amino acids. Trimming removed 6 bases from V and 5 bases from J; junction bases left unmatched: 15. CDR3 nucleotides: TGCAGCGTCGGGAGGTTTGAGCGGGGGAGGGACGAGCAGTACTTC. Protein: CSVGRFERGRDEQYF.